This T cell receptor beta chain emerged from a study of identical twins. Study results and caveats: Cord blood beta clonotypes present at high abundance carried fewer insertions; no such pattern appeared in memory repertoires. Out-of-frame alpha sequences common to twins were enriched for low generation probability. Models, which agreed with sharing between unrelated individuals, nonetheless underestimated the out-of-frame TCR alpha sharing seen in monozygotic twins.

After template switching added a universal primer site, the resulting cDNA carried unique molecular identifiers. Each CDR3 protein gets one entry after TCRdb re-called the 5' RACE reads with MiXCR. The sample includes roughly 1.6 million distinct CDR3 sequences, around 33% seen only once; the top ten take approximately 0.25%. Of note for this clonotype: Antigen: not known.

The CDR3 is made up of 16 amino acids. V was cut by 0 bases and J by 1 base, with 11 bases left in between. The germline V gene has CDR1 LGHNA and CDR2 YNFKEQ. Sequencing was carried out using cord blood. The sequence was obtained from a newborn girl in good health. The rearrangement links TRBV4-2 to TRBJ2-3; D is ambiguous. The CDR3 sequence is CASSQDRAEGTDTQYF. For the CDR3, the DNA is TGTGCCAGCAGCCAAGATAGGGCTGAGGGCACAGATACGCAGTATTTT.